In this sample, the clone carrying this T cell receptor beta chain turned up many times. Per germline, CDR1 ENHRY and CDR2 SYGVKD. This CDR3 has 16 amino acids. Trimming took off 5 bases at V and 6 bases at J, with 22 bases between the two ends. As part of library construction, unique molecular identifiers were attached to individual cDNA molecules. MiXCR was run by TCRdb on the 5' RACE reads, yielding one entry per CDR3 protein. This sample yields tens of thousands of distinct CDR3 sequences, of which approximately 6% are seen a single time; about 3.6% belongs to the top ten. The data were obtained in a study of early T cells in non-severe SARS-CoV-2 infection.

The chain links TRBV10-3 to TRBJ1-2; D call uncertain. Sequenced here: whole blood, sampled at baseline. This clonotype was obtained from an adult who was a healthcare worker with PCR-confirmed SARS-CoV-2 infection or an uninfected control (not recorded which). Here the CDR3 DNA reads TGTGCCATCAGTATGAATGTGGGGATCGAGGGAAATGGCTACACCTTC. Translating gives CAISMNVGIEGNGYTF.